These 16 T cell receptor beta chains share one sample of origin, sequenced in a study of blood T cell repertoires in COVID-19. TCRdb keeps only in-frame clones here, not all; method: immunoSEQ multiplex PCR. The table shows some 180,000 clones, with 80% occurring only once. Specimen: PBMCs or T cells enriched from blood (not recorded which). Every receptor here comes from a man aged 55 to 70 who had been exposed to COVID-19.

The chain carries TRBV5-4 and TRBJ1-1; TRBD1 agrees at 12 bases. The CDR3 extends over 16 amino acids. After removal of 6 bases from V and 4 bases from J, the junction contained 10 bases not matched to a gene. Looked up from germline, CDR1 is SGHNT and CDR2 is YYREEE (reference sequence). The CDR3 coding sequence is TGTGCCAGCAAGGGACAGGGGGCCATATCCGGCACTGAAGCTTTCTTT. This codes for CASKGQGAISGTEAFF.

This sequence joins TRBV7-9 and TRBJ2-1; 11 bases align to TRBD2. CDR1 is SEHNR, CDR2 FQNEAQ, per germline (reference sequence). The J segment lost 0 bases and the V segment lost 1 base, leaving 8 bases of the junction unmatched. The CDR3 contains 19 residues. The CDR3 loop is CASSLVGLAGVSSYNEQFF. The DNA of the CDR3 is TGTGCCAGCAGCTTAGTAGGACTAGCGGGCGTAAGCTCCTACAATGAGCAGTTCTTC. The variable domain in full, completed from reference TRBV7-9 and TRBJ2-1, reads DTGVSQNPRHKITKRGQNVTFRCDPISEHNRLYWYRQTLGQGPEFLTYFQNEAQLEKSRLLSDRFSAERPKGSFSTLEIQRTEQGDSAMYLCASSLVGLAGVSSYNEQFFGPGTRLTVL.

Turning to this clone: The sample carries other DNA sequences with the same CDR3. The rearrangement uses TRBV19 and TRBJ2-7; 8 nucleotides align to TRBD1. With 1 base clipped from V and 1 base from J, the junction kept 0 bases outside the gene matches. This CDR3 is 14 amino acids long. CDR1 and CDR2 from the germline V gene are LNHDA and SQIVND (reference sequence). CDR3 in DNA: TGTGCCAGTAGTATAGGACAGGGGTCCTACGAGCAGTACTTC. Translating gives CASSIGQGSYEQYF.

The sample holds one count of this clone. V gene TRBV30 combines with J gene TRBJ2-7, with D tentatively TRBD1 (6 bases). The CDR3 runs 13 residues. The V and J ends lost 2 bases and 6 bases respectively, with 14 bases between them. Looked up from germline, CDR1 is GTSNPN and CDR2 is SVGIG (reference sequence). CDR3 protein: CAWSLGAPSEQYF. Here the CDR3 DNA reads TGTGCCTGGAGTTTGGGGGCCCCCTCCGAGCAGTACTTC. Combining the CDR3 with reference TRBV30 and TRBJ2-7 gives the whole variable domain SQTIHQWPATLVQPVGSPLSLECTVEGTSNPNLYWYRQAAGRGLQLLFYSVGIGQISSEVPQNLSASRPQDRQFILSSKKLLLSDSGFYLCAWSLGAPSEQYFGPGTRLTVT.

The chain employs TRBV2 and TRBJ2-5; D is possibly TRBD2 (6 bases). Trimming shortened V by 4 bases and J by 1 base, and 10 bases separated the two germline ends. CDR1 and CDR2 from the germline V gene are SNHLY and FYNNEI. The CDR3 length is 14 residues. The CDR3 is CASSGRGVQETQYF. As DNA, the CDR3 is TGTGCCAGCAGTGGGCGGGGAGTCCAAGAGACCCAGTACTTC.

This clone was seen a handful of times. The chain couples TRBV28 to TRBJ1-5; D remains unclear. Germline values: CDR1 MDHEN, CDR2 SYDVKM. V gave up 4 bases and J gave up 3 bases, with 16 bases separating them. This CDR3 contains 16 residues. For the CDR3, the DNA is TGTGCCAGCAGTTCCGGAGTGAGGCTCCACAATCAGCCCCAGCATTTT. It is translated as CASSSGVRLHNQPQHF.

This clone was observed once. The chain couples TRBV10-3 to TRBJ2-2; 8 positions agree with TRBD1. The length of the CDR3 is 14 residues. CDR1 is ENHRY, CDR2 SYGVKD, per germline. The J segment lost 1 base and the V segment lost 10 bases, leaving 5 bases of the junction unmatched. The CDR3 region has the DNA TGTGCCACCGGACAGGGCCAGAACACCGGGGAGCTGTTTTTT. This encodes CATGQGQNTGELFF.

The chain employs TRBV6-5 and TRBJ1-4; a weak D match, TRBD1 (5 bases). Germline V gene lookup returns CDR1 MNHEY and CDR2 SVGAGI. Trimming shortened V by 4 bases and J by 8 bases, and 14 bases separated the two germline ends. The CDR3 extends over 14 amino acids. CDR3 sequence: CASSFRGEKEKLFF. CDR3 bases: TGTGCCAGCAGTTTCCGGGGGGAGAAAGAAAAACTGTTTTTT.

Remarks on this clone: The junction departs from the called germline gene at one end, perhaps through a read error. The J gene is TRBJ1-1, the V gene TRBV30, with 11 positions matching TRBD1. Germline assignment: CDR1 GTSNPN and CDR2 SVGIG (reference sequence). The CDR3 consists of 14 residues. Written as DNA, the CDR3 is TGTGCCTGGAGTGGGGACAGGGGGGCCGGTGAAACTTTCTTT. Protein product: CAWSGDRGAGETFF.

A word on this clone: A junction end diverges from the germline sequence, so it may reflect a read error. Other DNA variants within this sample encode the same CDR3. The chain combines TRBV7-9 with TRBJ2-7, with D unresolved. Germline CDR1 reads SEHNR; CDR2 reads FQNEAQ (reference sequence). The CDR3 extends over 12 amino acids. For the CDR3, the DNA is TGTGCTAGCAGCTTAGACGAGTCGGAGCAGTACTTC. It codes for CASSLDESEQYF.

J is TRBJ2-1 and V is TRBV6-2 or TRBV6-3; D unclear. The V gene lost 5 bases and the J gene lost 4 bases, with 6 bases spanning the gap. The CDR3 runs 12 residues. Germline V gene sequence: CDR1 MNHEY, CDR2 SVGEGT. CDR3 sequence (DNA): TGTGCCAGCAGTCGCACATACAATGAGCAGTTCTTC. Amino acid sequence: CASSRTYNEQFF.

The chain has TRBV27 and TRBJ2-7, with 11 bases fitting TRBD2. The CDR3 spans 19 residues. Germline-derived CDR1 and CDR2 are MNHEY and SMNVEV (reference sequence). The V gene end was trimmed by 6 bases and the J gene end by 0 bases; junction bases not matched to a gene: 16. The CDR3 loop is CASRGRVLAGGLSSYEQYF. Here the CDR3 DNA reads TGTGCCAGCAGAGGGAGGGTGCTAGCGGGAGGCTTATCCTCCTACGAGCAGTACTTC.

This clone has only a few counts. The CDR3 loop reads CASSRRTGQRNYGYTF. The CDR3 region has the DNA TGTGCCAGCAGCCGACGTACGGGACAGAGGAACTATGGCTACACCTTC. V and J are TRBV3-1 (or the pseudogene TRBV3-2) and TRBJ1-2; 7 bases align to TRBD1. The trim removed 4 bases at V and 2 bases at J, leaving 10 bases unmatched. This CDR3 has 16 amino acids. Looked up from germline, CDR1 is LGHDT and CDR2 is YNNKEL (reference sequence).

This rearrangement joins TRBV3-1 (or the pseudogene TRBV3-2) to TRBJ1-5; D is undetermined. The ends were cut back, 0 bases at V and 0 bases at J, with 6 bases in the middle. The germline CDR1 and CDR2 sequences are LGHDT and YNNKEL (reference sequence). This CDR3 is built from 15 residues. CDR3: CASSQDRGSNQPQHF. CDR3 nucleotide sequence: TGTGCCAGCAGCCAAGATCGGGGTAGCAATCAGCCCCAGCATTTT.

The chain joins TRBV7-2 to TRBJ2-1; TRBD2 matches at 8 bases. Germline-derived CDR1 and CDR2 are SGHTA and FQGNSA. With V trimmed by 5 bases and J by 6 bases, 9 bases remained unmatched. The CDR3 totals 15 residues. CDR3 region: CASSTIAGIRNEQFF. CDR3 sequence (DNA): TGTGCCAGCAGCACCATAGCGGGAATACGCAATGAGCAGTTCTTC.

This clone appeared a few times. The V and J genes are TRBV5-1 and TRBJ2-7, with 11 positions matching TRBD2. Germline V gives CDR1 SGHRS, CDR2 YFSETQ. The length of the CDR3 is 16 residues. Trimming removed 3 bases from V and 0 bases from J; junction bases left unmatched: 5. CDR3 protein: CASSWGLAVSSYEQYF. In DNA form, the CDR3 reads TGCGCCAGCAGCTGGGGACTAGCGGTAAGCTCCTACGAGCAGTACTTC.